This entry concerns a single T cell receptor beta chain. The antigen remains unidentified. TCRdb keeps only in-frame clones here, not all; method: immunoSEQ multiplex PCR. The sample holds roughly 83,000 clones, about four fifths seen once. The CDR3 length is 16 residues. Germline CDR1 SGHDN, CDR2 FVKESK. J lost 5 bases, V lost 3 bases, and 5 bases had no gene match. These data are taken from a study of OX40 agonist ivuxolimab in advanced cancers. Overall study findings and caveats: Some of the lowest clonal expansion was seen in partial responders at 0.1-3.0 mg/kg.

The origin of this receptor is an adult with an advanced solid tumor such as melanoma, head and neck, liver or kidney cancer. V gene TRBV14 combines with J gene TRBJ2-1, with 12 bases aligning to TRBD2. Sequenced here: CD4+ or CD8+ T cells sorted from blood, sampled in a trial of the OX40 agonist ivuxolimab. Written as DNA, the CDR3 is TGTGCCAGCAGCCATTTTCGGACTAGCGGGGACAATGAGCAGTTCTTC. It yields the protein CASSHFRTSGDNEQFF.